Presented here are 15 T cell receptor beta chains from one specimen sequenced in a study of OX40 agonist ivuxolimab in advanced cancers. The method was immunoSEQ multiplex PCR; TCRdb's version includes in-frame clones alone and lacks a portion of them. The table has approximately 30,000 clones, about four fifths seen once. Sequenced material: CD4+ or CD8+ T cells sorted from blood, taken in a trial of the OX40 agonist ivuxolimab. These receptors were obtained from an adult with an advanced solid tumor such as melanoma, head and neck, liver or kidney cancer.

The CDR3 sequence is CASSGGSTGTYEQYF. The CDR3 DNA is TGTGCCAGCAGTGGCGGGTCGACAGGAACCTACGAGCAGTACTTC. V and J are TRBV28 and TRBJ2-5; D may be TRBD1 (6 bases). The J call may be in error: the DNA end matches TRBJ2-7 better. The CDR3 is 15 amino acids. Germline V gene lookup returns CDR1 MDHEN and CDR2 SYDVKM.

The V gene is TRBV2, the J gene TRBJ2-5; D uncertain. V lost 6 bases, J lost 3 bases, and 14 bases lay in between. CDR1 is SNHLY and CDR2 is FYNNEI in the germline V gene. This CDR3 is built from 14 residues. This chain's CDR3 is CASRDYDGEETQYF. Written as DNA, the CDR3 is TGTGCCAGCAGGGATTATGATGGGGAAGAGACCCAGTACTTC.

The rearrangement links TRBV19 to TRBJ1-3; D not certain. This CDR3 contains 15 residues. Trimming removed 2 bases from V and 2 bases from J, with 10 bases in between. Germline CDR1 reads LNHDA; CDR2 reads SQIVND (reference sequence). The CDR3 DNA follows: TGTGCCAGTAGTATATCGTCAGCGGCTGGAAACACCATATATTTT. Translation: CASSISSAAGNTIYF.

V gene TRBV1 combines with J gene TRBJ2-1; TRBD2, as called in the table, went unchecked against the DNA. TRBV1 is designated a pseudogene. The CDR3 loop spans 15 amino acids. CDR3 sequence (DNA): TGCACCAGCAGCCCTCCTGGGACTAGCGTGACTGAGCAGTTCTTC. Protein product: CTSSPPGTSVTEQFF.

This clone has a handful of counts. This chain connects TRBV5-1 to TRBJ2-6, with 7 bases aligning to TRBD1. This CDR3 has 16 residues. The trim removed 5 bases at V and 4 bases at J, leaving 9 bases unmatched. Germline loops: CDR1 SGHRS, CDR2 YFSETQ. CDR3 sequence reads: CASSLRGGPGANVLTF. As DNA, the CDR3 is TGCGCCAGCAGTCTGAGAGGGGGCCCGGGGGCCAACGTCCTGACTTTC.

CDR3 region: CASSLSSGTGTYEQYF. The CDR3 bases are TGTGCCAGCAGCCTATCCTCCGGGACAGGGACCTACGAGCAGTACTTC. The chain recombines TRBV7-3 with TRBJ2-7; 9 nucleotides line up with TRBD1. After removal of 5 bases from V and 2 bases from J, the junction contained 10 bases not matched to a gene. Germline CDR1 SGHTA, CDR2 FQGTGA. The CDR3 is 16 amino acids.

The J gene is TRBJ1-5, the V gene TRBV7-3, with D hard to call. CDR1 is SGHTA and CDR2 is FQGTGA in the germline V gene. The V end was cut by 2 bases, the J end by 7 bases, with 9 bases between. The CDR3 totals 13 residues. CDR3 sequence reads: CASSLGPGQPQHF. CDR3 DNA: TGTGCCAGCAGCTTAGGGCCGGGACAGCCCCAGCATTTT.

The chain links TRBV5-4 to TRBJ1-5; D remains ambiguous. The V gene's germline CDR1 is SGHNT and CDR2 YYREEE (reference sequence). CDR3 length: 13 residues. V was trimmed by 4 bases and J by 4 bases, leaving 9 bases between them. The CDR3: CASSQETNQPQHF. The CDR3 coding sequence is TGTGCCAGCAGCCAAGAGACGAATCAGCCCCAGCATTTT.

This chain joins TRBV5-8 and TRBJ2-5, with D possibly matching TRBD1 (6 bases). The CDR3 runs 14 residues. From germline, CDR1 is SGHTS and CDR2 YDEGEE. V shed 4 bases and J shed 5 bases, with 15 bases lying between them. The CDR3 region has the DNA TGTGCCAGCAGCGGGGGACACCTGAAGGAGACCCAGTACTTC. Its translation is CASSGGHLKETQYF.

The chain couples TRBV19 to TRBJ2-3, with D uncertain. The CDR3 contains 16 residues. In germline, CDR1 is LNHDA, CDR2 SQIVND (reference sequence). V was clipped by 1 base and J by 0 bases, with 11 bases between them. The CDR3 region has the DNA TGTGCCAGTAGTATAGGGACCCTCCCGAGCACAGATACGCAGTATTTT. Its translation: CASSIGTLPSTDTQYF.

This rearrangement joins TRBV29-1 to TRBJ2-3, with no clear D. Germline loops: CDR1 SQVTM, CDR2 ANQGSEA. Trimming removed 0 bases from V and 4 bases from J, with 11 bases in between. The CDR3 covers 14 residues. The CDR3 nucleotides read TGCAGCGTTGAAGATAGATTCCCCCCAGATACGCAGTATTTT. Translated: CSVEDRFPPDTQYF.

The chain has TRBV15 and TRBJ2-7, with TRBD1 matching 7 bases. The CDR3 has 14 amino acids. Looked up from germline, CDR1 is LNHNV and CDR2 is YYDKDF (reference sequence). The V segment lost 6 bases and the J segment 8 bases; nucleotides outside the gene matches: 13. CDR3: CATSSVQGSSQQYF. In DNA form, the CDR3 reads TGTGCCACCAGTTCGGTACAGGGGTCTAGTCAGCAGTACTTC.

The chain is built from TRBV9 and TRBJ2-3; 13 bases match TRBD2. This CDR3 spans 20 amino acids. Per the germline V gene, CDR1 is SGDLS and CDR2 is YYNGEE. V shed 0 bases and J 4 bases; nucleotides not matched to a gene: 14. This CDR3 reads CASSVAGTSGGAMRADTQYF. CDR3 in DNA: TGTGCCAGCAGCGTAGCTGGTACTAGCGGGGGGGCGATGCGGGCAGATACGCAGTATTTT.

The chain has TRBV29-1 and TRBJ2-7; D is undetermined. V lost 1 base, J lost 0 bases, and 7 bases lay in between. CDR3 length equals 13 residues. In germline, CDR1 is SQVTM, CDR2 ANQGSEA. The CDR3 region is CSVEVGVSYEQYF. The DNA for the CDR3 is TGCAGCGTTGAAGTGGGCGTCTCCTACGAGCAGTACTTC.

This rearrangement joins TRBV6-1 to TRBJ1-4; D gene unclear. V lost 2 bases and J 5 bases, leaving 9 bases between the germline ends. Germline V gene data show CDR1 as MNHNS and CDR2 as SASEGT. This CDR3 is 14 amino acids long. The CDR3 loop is CASSEMVGNEKLFF. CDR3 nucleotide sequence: TGTGCCAGCAGTGAAATGGTCGGGAATGAAAAACTGTTTTTT.